This note documents a single TCR beta chain sequence. This sample is part of a study of blood T cell repertoires in COVID-19. Study-wide context: T cells, B-cell-depleted T cells, or PBMCs supplied cDNA or gDNA.

Germline-derived CDR1 and CDR2 are MDHEN and SYDVKM. This CDR3 has 14 amino acids. The trim removed 5 bases at V and 15 bases at J, leaving 13 bases unmatched. Per the authors' pipeline: Cell counts per sample came from amplifying reference gene primers. The table came from immunoSEQ multiplex PCR; TCRdb's copy has only in-frame clones and leaves some out. D and trimming were read from the DNA, whereas the V and J calls and clone size are those reported in that table. This sample has just under 90,000 clones; approximately 90% occur once, and the top ten carry about 2.7%. This sequence joins TRBV28 and TRBJ2-1, with 10 bases that match TRBD2. The receptor was isolated from a woman of 80 years or more with acute or convalescent COVID-19. Sequencing was done on a sample of peripheral blood. CDR3 region: CASSLWVAGGPAFF. The CDR3 DNA is TGTGCCAGCAGTCTCTGGGTAGCGGGAGGCCCCGCGTTCTTC.